This TCR beta chain comes out of a study of blood T cell repertoires in COVID-19. Per germline, CDR1 LNHNV and CDR2 YYDKDF (reference sequence). The CDR3 is 17 amino acids. The J segment lost 2 bases and the V segment lost 1 base, leaving 6 bases of the junction unmatched. The repertoire was sequenced with immunoSEQ multiplex PCR; TCRdb's copy has only in-frame clones and lacks some. The repertoire holds about 11,000 clones, with about 83% as singletons. Specimen: peripheral blood. The TCR comes from a man in his forties or fifties with active COVID-19. The chain links TRBV15 to TRBJ2-1; 9 bases match TRBD2. The CDR3 coding sequence is TGTGCCACCAGCAGAGTGGGGCTAGCGGGACCCTACAATGAGCAGTTCTTC. Residues: CATSRVGLAGPYNEQFF.